One sample yielded the 12 T cell receptor beta chains listed below, sequenced in a study of molecular identifiers for immune sequencing clone quantification (dated by TCRdb to about 2018). The library was obtained by PCR. The reads were generated on an Illumina HiSeq 4000. The public reads were reprocessed in TCRdb via fastp at Q25 and MiXCR, keeping in-frame beta chains. Rows are combined by CDR3 protein, so each entry shows the most common genes and DNA. The sample includes about 510,000 distinct CDR3 sequences, with roughly 23% observed a single time. Roughly 0.81% of the sample is taken by the ten largest. Specimen: naive CD8+ T cells from blood, with Jurkat cell RNA spiked in. In the paper's terms, the cell subset or site label means: FACS-sorted CD8+CD4-CCR7+CD45RA+ naive T cells. These receptor sequences come from a human donor in good health. Some libraries in this study had Jurkat cell RNA spiked in.

The rearrangement uses TRBV4-3 and TRBJ1-4; D perhaps matches TRBD1 (5 bases). V was shortened by 1 base and J by 9 bases, with 15 bases between the two germline ends. The length of the CDR3 is 15 residues. Germline values: CDR1 LGHNA, CDR2 YSLEER. The CDR3 sequence is CASSQGTGVVKKLFF. The CDR3, as DNA: TGCGCCAGCAGCCAAGGGACGGGGGTAGTCAAAAAACTGTTTTTT.

This clonotype was detected a few times. The chain recombines TRBV12-3 or TRBV12-4 with TRBJ2-1; D is possibly TRBD1 (6 bases). V was pared by 6 bases and J by 2 bases, with 14 bases between. The CDR3 runs 15 residues. The CDR3 DNA sequence: TGTGCCAGCAGGCCACAGGGTCTTCCCTACAATGAGCAGTTCTTC. It encodes CASRPQGLPYNEQFF.

This clonotype was seen repeatedly, ten times or more. The chain employs TRBV12-3 or TRBV12-4 and TRBJ1-1, with D perhaps TRBD1 (6 bases). CDR3 length: 13 residues. Trimming took 5 bases from V and 2 from J, leaving 9 bases between them. The CDR3 bases are TGTGCCAGCAGTCGGGACAAAAACACTGAAGCTTTCTTT. It is translated as CASSRDKNTEAFF.

This clonotype has ten or more counts. The chain links TRBV12-3 or TRBV12-4 to TRBJ2-2; D is unclear. This CDR3 comprises 14 residues. V was clipped by 10 bases and J by 5 bases, with 17 bases between them. CDR3 coding DNA: TGTGCCACCGCGGACCCCCTCCGAACCGGGGAGCTGTTTTTT. Amino acids: CATADPLRTGELFF.

This clonotype was seen a handful of times. Possible read error: a much larger clone is one base away. This chain joins TRBV5-6 and TRBJ2-4, with a possible D match to TRBD1 (5 bases). The CDR3 loop spans 15 amino acids. The germline V gene has CDR1 SGHDT and CDR2 YYEEEE. The CDR3 is CACSFSRVAKNIQYF. Written as DNA, the CDR3 is TGTGCCTGCAGCTTTTCCAGGGTAGCCAAAAACATTCAGTACTTC.

This clonotype was counted at least ten times. V is TRBV27 and J is TRBJ2-7; D remains ambiguous. CDR3 length: 15 amino acids. The germline V and J ends were trimmed by 2 bases and 1 base, with 12 bases remaining between them. CDR1 is MNHEY and CDR2 is SMNVEV in the germline V gene (reference sequence). CDR3 sequence: CASSLHPGLSYEQYF. CDR3 nucleotide sequence: TGTGCCAGCAGTTTACACCCGGGTCTATCCTACGAGCAGTACTTC.

The V and J genes are TRBV7-9 and TRBJ1-3, with D maybe TRBD1 (6 bases). V lost 5 bases and J lost 8, with 13 bases in between. Per germline, CDR1 SEHNR and CDR2 FQNEAQ (reference sequence). CDR3 length: 13 amino acids. The CDR3 DNA follows: TGTGCCAGCAGCGCACAGGGCCAGTACACCATATATTTT. Its protein product is CASSAQGQYTIYF.

The sample holds a few counts of this clonotype. A read error may explain this, as a much larger clone is one base away. This is likely a read error, given that the CDR3 carries no conserved phenylalanine or tryptophan at its end. V and J are TRBV28 and TRBJ2-4, with 10 positions matching TRBD2. The V gene end was trimmed by 1 base and the J gene end by 9 bases; junction bases not matched to a gene: 0. Germline CDR1 reads MDHEN; CDR2 reads SYDVKM. The length of the CDR3 is 13 residues. The CDR3 is CASSLLAGGIQYS. The CDR3 DNA reads as TGTGCCAGCAGTTTATTAGCGGGAGGCATTCAGTACTCC.

This clonotype was recorded at least ten times. The V gene is TRBV7-9, the J gene TRBJ1-5; possibly TRBD1 for D (6 bases). The CDR3 spans 17 residues. The V and J ends lost 1 base and 2 bases respectively, with 15 bases between them. Germline V CDR1 and CDR2: SEHNR, FQNEAQ (reference sequence). This CDR3 is CASSLVLAGVGNQPQHF. DNA of the CDR3: TGTGCCAGCAGCTTAGTTTTGGCAGGGGTTGGCAATCAGCCCCAGCATTTT.

This clonotype was seen a few times. J is TRBJ1-1 and V is TRBV5-1; 9 nucleotides match TRBD1. V lost 0 bases, J lost 4 bases, and 10 bases stayed unmatched. CDR1 SGHRS and CDR2 YFSETQ come from the germline V gene. This CDR3 is built from 17 residues. In nucleotides, the CDR3 is TGCGCCAGCAGCTTGGAATACGCCGGGACAGGGATCACTGAAGCTTTCTTT. It encodes CASSLEYAGTGITEAFF.

This clonotype was found many times. V is TRBV7-9 and J is TRBJ2-7; D not certain. The germline gives CDR1 SEHNR, CDR2 FQNEAQ (reference sequence). V lost 1 base and J lost 7, with 8 bases in between. CDR3 size: 12 residues. The CDR3 is CASSLGLLEQYF. CDR3 DNA sequence: TGTGCCAGCAGCTTAGGGCTGCTGGAGCAGTACTTC.

This clonotype was observed a few times. This rearrangement joins TRBV7-9 to TRBJ2-3; perhaps TRBD2 as D (5 bases). Trimming removed 1 base from V and 1 base from J, with 12 bases in between. CDR1 and CDR2 from the germline V gene are SEHNR and FQNEAQ (reference sequence). This CDR3 is 16 amino acids long. The CDR3 reads CASSLGVSDGTDTQYF. DNA for the CDR3: TGTGCCAGCAGCTTAGGGGTTAGCGACGGCACAGATACGCAGTATTTT.